This T cell receptor (beta chain) comes out of a study of shared clonotypes between healthy human individuals. Trimming removed 3 bases from V and 5 bases from J, with 11 bases in between. The CDR3 length is 14 residues. The germline CDR1 and CDR2 sequences are SGDLS and YYNGEE. Produced via immunoSEQ multiplex PCR; TCRdb's table is partial and in-frame only. Found here are 2 million to 3 million clones, 80% to 95% of them singletons; the top ten hold about 0.39%. Specimen: naive CD4+ T cells from PBMCs. Subset here: CD45RA+ positively selected. This TCR came from a man between 18 and 29 years old in good health. Some clones in this sample may be carry-over from other donors' samples. The chain carries TRBV9 and TRBJ1-4; D unclear. CDR3 coding DNA: TGTGCCAGCAGCGGGTCTGGGCGAAATGAAAAACTGTTTTTT. This encodes CASSGSGRNEKLFF.